Listed below are T cell receptor beta chains from one sample, sequenced in a study of T-cell reconstitution after alpha-beta-depleted transplantation in children. MiXCR was run by TCRdb on the PCR reads, yielding one entry per CDR3 protein. The table has approximately 490,000 distinct CDR3 sequences, over 9.5% seen once. The sequencing used PBMCs, collected before TCRalphabeta/CD19-depleted stem cell transplant. The receptors shown here come from a child aged 2-15 years with inherited bone marrow failure, due to receive a stem cell transplant. Each CDR3 is given without its conserved first and last residue.

j_gene | v_gene | CDR3aa
TRBJ2-2 | TRBV7-8 | ASSLEGWRNTGELF
TRBJ2-1 | TRBV20-1 | SARWEGAPDEQF
TRBJ2-1 | TRBV6-2/TRBV6-3 | ASSSWTIPQF
TRBJ2-1 | TRBV7-2 | ASSLVRANEQF
TRBJ2-5 | TRBV4-3 | ASSQDTRRETQY
TRBJ2-7 | TRBV14 | ASSQMASGRLSYEQY
TRBJ1-3 | TRBV4-3 | ASRDRGTGNTIY
TRBJ2-7 | TRBV3-1 | ASSQDHRRYEQY
TRBJ2-1 | TRBV27 | ASSFGPSSYNEQF
TRBJ2-7 | TRBV27 | ASSLSLGTSFYEQY
TRBJ2-3 | TRBV6-2/TRBV6-3 | ATTTSDTDTQY
TRBJ2-2 | TRBV20-1 | SARVQGLTGELF
TRBJ2-4 | TRBV21-1 | ASKTEAKNIQY
TRBJ2-7 | TRBV25-1 | ASSVLAAGEQY
TRBJ2-5 | TRBV4-1 | ASSQGTLDSGTIG
TRBJ2-5 | TRBV14 | ASSQGLVYQETQY
TRBJ1-2 | TRBV29-1 | SVTGEGNYGYT
TRBJ2-3 | TRBV15 | ATSAPVVESTDTQY
TRBJ2-3 | TRBV6-4 | ASSDVKDPDTQY
TRBJ1-4 | TRBV30 | AWSVIRGRDEKLF
TRBJ2-3 | TRBV11-2 | ASSLAPGTTDTQY
TRBJ2-3 | TRBV12-3/TRBV12-4 | ASTLNQGAAATDTQY
TRBJ2-3 | TRBV9 | ASSVDPGRSTDTQY
TRBJ1-5 | TRBV5-5 | ASSRGQGDSNQPQH
TRBJ2-7 | TRBV28 | ASSGSLSYEQY
TRBJ2-1 | TRBV3-1 | ASSQDQEDEQF
TRBJ2-7 | TRBV15 | ATSRARDLSHEQY
TRBJ2-7 | TRBV10-3 | AIRVVAGSYEQY